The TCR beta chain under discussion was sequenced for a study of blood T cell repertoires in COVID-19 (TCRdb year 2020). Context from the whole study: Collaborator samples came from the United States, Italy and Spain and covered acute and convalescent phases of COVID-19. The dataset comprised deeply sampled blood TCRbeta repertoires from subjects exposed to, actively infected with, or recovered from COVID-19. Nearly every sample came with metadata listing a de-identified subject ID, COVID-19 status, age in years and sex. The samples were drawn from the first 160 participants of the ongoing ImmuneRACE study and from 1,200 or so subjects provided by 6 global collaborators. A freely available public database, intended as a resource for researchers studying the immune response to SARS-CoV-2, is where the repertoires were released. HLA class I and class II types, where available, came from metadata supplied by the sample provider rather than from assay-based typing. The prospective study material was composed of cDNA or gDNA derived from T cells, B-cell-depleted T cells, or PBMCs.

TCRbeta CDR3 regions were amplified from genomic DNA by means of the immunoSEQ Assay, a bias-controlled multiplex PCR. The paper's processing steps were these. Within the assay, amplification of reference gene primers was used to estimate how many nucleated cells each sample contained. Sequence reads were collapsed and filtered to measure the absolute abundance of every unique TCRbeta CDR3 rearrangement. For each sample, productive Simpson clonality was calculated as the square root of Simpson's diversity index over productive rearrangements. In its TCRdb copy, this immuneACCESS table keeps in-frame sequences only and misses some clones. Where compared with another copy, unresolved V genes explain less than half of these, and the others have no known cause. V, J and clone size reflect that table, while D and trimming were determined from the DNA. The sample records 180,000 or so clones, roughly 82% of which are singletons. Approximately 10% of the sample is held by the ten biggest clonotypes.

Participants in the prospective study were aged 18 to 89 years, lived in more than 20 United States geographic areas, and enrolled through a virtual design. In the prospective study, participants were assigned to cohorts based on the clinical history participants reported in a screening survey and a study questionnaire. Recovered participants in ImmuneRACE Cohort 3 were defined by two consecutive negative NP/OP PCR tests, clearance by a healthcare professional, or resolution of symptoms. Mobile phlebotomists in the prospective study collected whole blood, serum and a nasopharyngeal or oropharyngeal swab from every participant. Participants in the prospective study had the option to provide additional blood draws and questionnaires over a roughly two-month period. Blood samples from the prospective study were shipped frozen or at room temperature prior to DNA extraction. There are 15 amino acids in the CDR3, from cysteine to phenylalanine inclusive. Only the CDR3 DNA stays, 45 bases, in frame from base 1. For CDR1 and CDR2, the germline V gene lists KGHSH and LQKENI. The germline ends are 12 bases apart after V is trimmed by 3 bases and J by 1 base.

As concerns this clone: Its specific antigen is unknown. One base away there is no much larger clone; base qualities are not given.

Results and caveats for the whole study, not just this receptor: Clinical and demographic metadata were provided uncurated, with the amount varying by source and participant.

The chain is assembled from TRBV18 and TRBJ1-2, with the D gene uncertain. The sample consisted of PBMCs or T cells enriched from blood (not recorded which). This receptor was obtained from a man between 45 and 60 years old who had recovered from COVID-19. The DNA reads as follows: TGTGCCAGCTCACCGGATTTGACACTTAACTATGGCTACACCTTC. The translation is CASSPDLTLNYGYTF.